One and the same sample provided the 21 T cell receptor beta chains below, sequenced in a study of T cells after posttransplantation cyclophosphamide. A marrow graft followed busulfan-fludarabine conditioning, with cyclophosphamide on days +3 and +4. The assay was immunoSEQ multiplex PCR, and TCRdb's table has in-frame clones only and misses some. The sample consists of roughly 6,800 clones, around 92% of them appearing once. The sequenced sample was PBMCs, obtained 1404 days after allogeneic stem cell transplant with posttransplant cyclophosphamide. Every receptor here comes from a female patient in her forties or fifties who received an allogeneic stem cell transplant from a related donor, was CMV-positive, and had no GVHD. The graft donor may have contributed some T cells.

This chain joins TRBV25-1 and TRBJ1-2, with 7 bases fitting TRBD1. V lost 6 bases, J lost 5 bases, and 6 bases stayed unmatched. The CDR3 loop spans 13 amino acids. The germline V gene encodes CDR1 MGHDK and CDR2 SYGVNS. CDR3 nucleotides: TGTGCCAGCAGCCCTGACAGGGATTATGGCTACACCTTC. Translated, it gives CASSPDRDYGYTF.

The chain combines TRBV28 with TRBJ1-2; D is possibly TRBD1 (5 bases). CDR3 length: 15 residues. Trimming took 4 bases from V and 8 from J, leaving 20 bases between them. The germline V gene encodes CDR1 MDHEN and CDR2 SYDVKM. CDR3 nucleotides: TGTGCCAGCAGTTCTCCAGGGAGGGGCGGTTGGGGCTACACCTTC. Amino acids: CASSSPGRGGWGYTF.

The genes are TRBV11-2 and TRBJ2-7, with D possibly being TRBD2 (6 bases). Per the germline V gene, CDR1 is SGHAT and CDR2 is FQNNGV. The CDR3 sequence is 15 residues long. Trimming pared 1 base from V and 3 bases from J, leaving 13 bases between. CDR3 loop: CASSLALAHNYEQYF. The CDR3 DNA sequence: TGTGCCAGCAGCTTAGCCCTAGCGCATAACTACGAGCAGTACTTC. The entire variable domain, with the rest obtained from reference TRBV11-2 and TRBJ2-7, is as follows: EAGVAQSPRYKIIEKRQSVAFWCNPISGHATLYWYQQILGQGPKLLIQFQNNGVVDDSQLPKDRFSAERLKGVDSTLKIQPAKLEDSAVYLCASSLALAHNYEQYFGPGTRLTVT.

This chain links TRBV9 with TRBJ1-2; weak D call: TRBD1 (6 bases). The CDR3 runs 16 residues. The V gene lost 3 bases and the J gene lost 3 bases, with 18 bases spanning the gap. Germline V lookup: CDR1 SGDLS, CDR2 YYNGEE. The CDR3 sequence: CASSAGGDKGYYGYTF. The CDR3 coding sequence is TGTGCCAGCAGCGCGGGGGGGGACAAAGGCTACTATGGCTACACCTTC.

This rearrangement joins TRBV29-1 to TRBJ2-7; a weak D match, TRBD2 (5 bases). Trimming shortened V by 5 bases and J by 3 bases, and 17 bases separated the two germline ends. Germline values: CDR1 SQVTM, CDR2 ANQGSEA. The CDR3 spans 14 residues. DNA of the CDR3: TGCAGCGTTTATAGAGGGAGTTCCCTCTACGAGCAGTACTTC. Amino acid sequence: CSVYRGSSLYEQYF.

This clone has a single count. The V and J genes are TRBV2 and TRBJ1-1; TRBD1 might be the D (6 bases). CDR1 and CDR2 from the germline V gene are SNHLY and FYNNEI. V lost 6 bases to trimming and J lost 10 bases, with 24 bases between them. There are 15 residues in the CDR3. This CDR3 is CASSGPTGSPVGAFF. Written as DNA, the CDR3 is TGTGCCAGCAGCGGTCCGACAGGTTCGCCAGTGGGAGCTTTCTTT.

The chain is built from TRBV30 and TRBJ2-7, with D possibly being TRBD2 (5 bases). The germline V gene has CDR1 GTSNPN and CDR2 SVGIG (reference sequence). The CDR3 totals 16 residues. Trimming took off 2 bases at V and 2 bases at J, with 19 bases between the two ends. The CDR3 region has the DNA TGTGCCTGGAGTCGGGGTGGCTCGTCTACACCCTACGAGCAGTACTTC. Amino acid sequence: CAWSRGGSSTPYEQYF.

Only one count was recorded for this clone. The chain has TRBV6-6 and TRBJ1-1, with 7 positions matching TRBD1. This CDR3 has 13 amino acids. With V trimmed by 2 bases and J by 3 bases, 0 bases remained unmatched. From germline, CDR1 is MNHNY and CDR2 SVGAGI (reference sequence). This CDR3 reads CASSYQGDTEAFF. The DNA for the CDR3 is TGTGCCAGCAGTTACCAGGGGGACACTGAAGCTTTCTTT.

This rearrangement joins TRBV10-3 to TRBJ1-1, with 9 nucleotides matching TRBD1. V lost 5 bases, J lost 4 bases, and 8 bases stayed unmatched. This CDR3 has 15 amino acids. Germline V gene sequence: CDR1 ENHRY, CDR2 SYGVKD. The DNA for the CDR3 is TGTGCCATCAGTCCAACCGGGACAGGGATCACTGAAGCTTTCTTT. This encodes CAISPTGTGITEAFF.

The chain is built from TRBV6-5 and TRBJ1-2; 8 positions match TRBD1. The CDR3 runs 16 residues. CDR1 and CDR2 from the germline V gene are MNHEY and SVGAGI. The ends lost 1 base at V and 4 bases at J; junction bases unmatched: 8. DNA for the CDR3: TGTGCCAGCAGTTACTTGAATCTACAGGGGGTCTATGGCTACACCTTC. As protein: CASSYLNLQGVYGYTF.

The chain carries TRBV4-3 and TRBJ2-7; 7 nucleotides match TRBD1. The CDR3 extends over 14 amino acids. CDR1 LGHNA and CDR2 YSLEER come from the germline V gene. Trimming at V came to 4 bases and at J to 4 bases, leaving 7 bases not matched to a gene. In nucleotides, the CDR3 is TGCGCCAGCAGCCCTCAAGGGGGCGCGTACGAGCAGTACTTC. It encodes CASSPQGGAYEQYF.

The chain employs TRBV6-5 and TRBJ2-5, with a weak D call TRBD2 (6 bases). The germline V gene encodes CDR1 MNHEY and CDR2 SVGAGI. The CDR3 sequence is 15 residues long. V was shortened by 2 bases and J by 5 bases, with 15 bases between the two germline ends. The DNA for the CDR3 is TGTGCCAGCAGTTACCGACACGGGACTTACGAGACCCAGTACTTC. Translated, it gives CASSYRHGTYETQYF.

The V gene is TRBV29-1, the J gene TRBJ1-1; 9 nucleotides match TRBD1. The CDR3 contains 14 residues. V trimming: 4 bases; J trimming: 5 bases; junction bases outside the gene matches: 8. Germline lookup yields CDR1 SQVTM and CDR2 ANQGSEA. The CDR3 DNA reads as TGCAGCGTTGGAGCGGGACAGGGAATAACTGAAGCTTTCTTT. Protein product: CSVGAGQGITEAFF.

The chain recombines TRBV23-1 with TRBJ2-2, with D perhaps matching TRBD2 (7 bases). TRBV23-1 is known as an ORF, though its function is uncertain. The CDR3 runs to 17 residues. V lost 2 bases to trimming and J lost 3 bases, with 16 bases between them. This CDR3 is CASSQKGGGVYTGELFF. The CDR3 coding sequence is TGCGCCAGCAGTCAAAAGGGGGGAGGGGTGTACACCGGGGAGCTGTTTTTT.

This sequence joins TRBV2 and TRBJ2-5; 7 bases align to TRBD2. The length of the CDR3 is 14 residues. V was pared by 5 bases and J by 4 bases, with 7 bases of the junction left unmatched. CDR1 is SNHLY, CDR2 FYNNEI, per germline. The CDR3 is CASSWGGRGETQYF. The CDR3 bases are TGTGCCAGCAGTTGGGGCGGGAGAGGAGAGACCCAGTACTTC.

V gene TRBV27 combines with J gene TRBJ2-1; the match to TRBD1 covers 7 bases. This CDR3 spans 18 amino acids. CDR1 is MNHEY and CDR2 is SMNVEV in the germline V gene (reference sequence). V shed 7 bases, J shed 3 bases, and the junction held 18 bases outside the gene matches. CDR3 sequence reads: CASTHTGDPPRHYNEQFF. CDR3 sequence (DNA): TGTGCCAGCACCCATACAGGGGACCCCCCTCGACACTACAATGAGCAGTTCTTC.

V usage is TRBV29-1 and J usage is TRBJ2-1, with 8 bases fitting TRBD1. The CDR3 has 14 residues. Looked up from germline, CDR1 is SQVTM and CDR2 is ANQGSEA. V shed 3 bases and J 5 bases; nucleotides not matched to a gene: 6. The CDR3 reads CSVDAVQGDNEQFF. The CDR3 DNA reads as TGCAGCGTTGATGCGGTACAGGGGGACAATGAGCAGTTCTTC.

The V and J genes are TRBV10-3 and TRBJ2-7; D is uncertain. The CDR3 extends over 11 amino acids. Germline V gives CDR1 ENHRY, CDR2 SYGVKD. With 3 bases removed from V and 3 bases from J, the gap between germline ends came to 3 bases. Written as DNA, the CDR3 is TGTGCCATCAGTGACGGCTACGAGCAGTACTTC. Translation: CAISDGYEQYF.

The table lists this clone with a few counts. V and J are TRBV19 and TRBJ1-1, with D tentatively TRBD1 (5 bases). Germline assignment: CDR1 LNHDA and CDR2 SQIVND (reference sequence). The CDR3 is made up of 15 amino acids. V was trimmed by 1 base and J by 0 bases, leaving 9 bases between them. CDR3: CASSIGVDMNTEAFF. Written as DNA, the CDR3 is TGTGCCAGTAGTATAGGAGTGGACATGAACACTGAAGCTTTCTTT.

This clone is a singleton in its sample. The chain has TRBV10-3 and TRBJ2-1; 7 nucleotides align to TRBD2. The CDR3 runs 18 residues. In germline, CDR1 is ENHRY, CDR2 SYGVKD. J was trimmed by 5 bases and V by 4 bases; bases with no gene match: 17. The CDR3 spells CAISGPLPGLSGDNEQFF. The CDR3 nucleotides are TGTGCCATCAGTGGCCCCCTACCGGGACTCAGCGGGGACAATGAGCAGTTCTTC.

The chain is built from TRBV7-9 and TRBJ2-7; tentative D call: TRBD1 (6 bases). CDR1 and CDR2 from the germline V gene are SEHNR and FQNEAQ (reference sequence). This CDR3 is built from 13 residues. V gave up 3 bases and J gave up 2 bases, with 8 bases separating them. The CDR3, as DNA: TGTGCCAGCAGCTTCGGACAGACCTACGAGCAGTACTTC. Its translation: CASSFGQTYEQYF.